This TCR beta chain appears in the sequencing data of a study of human T cells and chemical hapten exposure. The overall study: Weekly diphenylcyclopropenone doses were given to patients' scalps across the roughly 25-week study.

Sample time point: pre-sensitization, week 0. Sample treatment: therapeutic diphenylcyclopropenone sensitization with weekly scalp DPC. Each CDR3 protein is one row after TCRdb ran MiXCR on the RACE reads. The sample consists of 87,000 or so distinct CDR3 sequences, about 8.9% of them appearing once. The CDR3 is 12 amino acids. Trimming cost V 7 bases and J 3 bases, with 11 bases left between them. Germline-derived CDR1 and CDR2 are SQVTM and ANQGSEA. The sequencing here drew on whole blood, taken in connection with sensitization to the hapten diphenylcyclopropenone (DPC). The chain carries TRBV29-1 and TRBJ2-3, with D perhaps TRBD1 (6 bases). The receptor was derived from a woman aged 40 to 55 with alopecia areata. Some clones in this sample may be carry-over from other donors' samples. CDR3 protein: CSATQGTDTQYF. The CDR3 nucleotides read TGCAGCGCCACACAGGGAACAGATACGCAGTATTTT.